This T cell receptor beta chain was identified during a study of PD-1 blockade in classical Hodgkin lymphoma. Germline lookup yields CDR1 SGHAT and CDR2 FQNNGV. Trimming took 0 bases from V and 8 from J, leaving 20 bases between them. The CDR3 runs to 17 residues. Study-wide findings and caveats: The CD4+ diversity rise by C4D1 was clearest in complete responders.

No patient escaped relapse after autologous stem cell transplantation, and brentuximab vedotin exposure varied. Sequencing was performed with immunoSEQ multiplex PCR; in TCRdb, only in-frame clones are kept and a portion is missing. This sample has some 12,000 clones; approximately 80% occur once, and the top ten carry roughly 6%. In regard to this clone: What it binds is unknown.

This material consisted of peripheral blood mononuclear cells (PBMCs), taken before the second cycle of nivolumab. The V and J genes are TRBV11-2 and TRBJ2-1, with TRBD1 as a possible D gene (5 bases). The receptor comes from a human donor with classical Hodgkin lymphoma. The CDR3 DNA follows: TGTGCCAGCAGCTTAGATGGGCTGACAGCGCACATCGATGAGCAGTTCTTC. Its protein product is CASSLDGLTAHIDEQFF.